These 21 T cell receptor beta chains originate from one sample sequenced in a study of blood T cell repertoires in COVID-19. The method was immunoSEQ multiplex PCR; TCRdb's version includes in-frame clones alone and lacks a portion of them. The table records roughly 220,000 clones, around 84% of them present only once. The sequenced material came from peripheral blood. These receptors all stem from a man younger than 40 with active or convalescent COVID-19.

The DNA for the CDR3 is TGCGCCAGCAGCTTGTACGAGAATTCACCCCTCCACTTT. This codes for CASSLYENSPLHF. The chain uses TRBV5-1 and TRBJ1-6; no reliable D call. The V end was cut by 1 base, the J end by 7 bases, with 6 bases between. The CDR3 totals 13 residues. Per germline, CDR1 SGHRS and CDR2 YFSETQ.

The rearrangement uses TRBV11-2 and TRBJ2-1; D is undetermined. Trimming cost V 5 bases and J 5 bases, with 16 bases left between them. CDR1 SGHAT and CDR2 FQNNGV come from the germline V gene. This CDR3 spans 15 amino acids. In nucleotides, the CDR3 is TGTGCCAGCAGCCGTCCCACGAACTCTAACAATGAGCAGTTCTTC. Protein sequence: CASSRPTNSNNEQFF.

CDR3 region: CASSLGQMNTEAFF. The CDR3 region has the DNA TGTGCCAGCAGCTTAGGGCAGATGAACACTGAAGCTTTCTTT. The rearrangement links TRBV7-2 to TRBJ1-1; D unclear. This CDR3 is 14 amino acids long. Germline V gives CDR1 SGHTA, CDR2 FQGNSA. V lost 1 base, J lost 0 bases, and 6 bases lay in between.

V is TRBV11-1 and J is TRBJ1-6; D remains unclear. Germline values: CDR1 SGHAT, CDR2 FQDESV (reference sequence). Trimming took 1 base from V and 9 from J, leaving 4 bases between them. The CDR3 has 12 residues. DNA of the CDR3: TGTGCCAGCAGCTTAGACGGTTCACCCCTCCACTTT. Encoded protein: CASSLDGSPLHF.

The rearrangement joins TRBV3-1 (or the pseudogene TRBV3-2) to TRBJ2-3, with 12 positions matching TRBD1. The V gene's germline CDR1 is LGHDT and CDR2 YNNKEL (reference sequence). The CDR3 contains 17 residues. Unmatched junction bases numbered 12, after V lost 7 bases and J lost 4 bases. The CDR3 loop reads CASNPFAGTGGPDTQYF. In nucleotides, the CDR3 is TGTGCCAGCAACCCTTTCGCCGGGACAGGGGGCCCAGATACGCAGTATTTT.

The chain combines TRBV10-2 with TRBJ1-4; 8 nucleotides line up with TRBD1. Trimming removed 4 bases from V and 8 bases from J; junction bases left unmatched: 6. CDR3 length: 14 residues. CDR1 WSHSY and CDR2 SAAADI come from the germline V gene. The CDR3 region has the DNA TGCGCCAGCAGTGGTGGACAGGGTGGGGAAAAACTGTTTTTT. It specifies CASSGGQGGEKLFF.

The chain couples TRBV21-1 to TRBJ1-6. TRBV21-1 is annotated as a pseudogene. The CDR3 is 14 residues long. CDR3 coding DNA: TGTGCCAGCAGCAAGAGGGATAGGAATTCACCCCTCCACTTT. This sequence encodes CASSKRDRNSPLHF.

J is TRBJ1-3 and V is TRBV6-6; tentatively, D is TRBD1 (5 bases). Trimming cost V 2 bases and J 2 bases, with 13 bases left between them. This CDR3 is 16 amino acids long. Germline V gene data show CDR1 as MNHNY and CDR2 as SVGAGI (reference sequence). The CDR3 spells CASSYEVKGTGNTIYF. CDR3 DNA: TGTGCCAGCAGTTACGAGGTGAAGGGGACTGGAAACACCATATATTTT.

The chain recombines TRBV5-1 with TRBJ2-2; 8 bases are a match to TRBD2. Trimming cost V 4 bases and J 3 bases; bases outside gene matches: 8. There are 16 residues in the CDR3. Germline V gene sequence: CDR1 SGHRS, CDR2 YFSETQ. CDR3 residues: CASSPAGAGDTGELFF. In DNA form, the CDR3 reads TGCGCCAGCAGCCCTGCAGGAGCGGGGGACACCGGGGAGCTGTTTTTT.

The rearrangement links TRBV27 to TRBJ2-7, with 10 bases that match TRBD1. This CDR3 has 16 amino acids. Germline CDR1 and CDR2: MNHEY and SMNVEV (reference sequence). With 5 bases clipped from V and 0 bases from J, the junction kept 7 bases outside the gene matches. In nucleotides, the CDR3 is TGTGCCAGCAGTCCTACGGGGACAGGGGACTCCTACGAGCAGTACTTC. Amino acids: CASSPTGTGDSYEQYF.

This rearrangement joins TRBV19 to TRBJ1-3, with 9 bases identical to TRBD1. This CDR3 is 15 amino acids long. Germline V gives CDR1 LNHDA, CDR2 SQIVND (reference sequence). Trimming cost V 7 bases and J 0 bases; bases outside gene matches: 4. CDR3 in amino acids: CASKMGQGSGNTIYF. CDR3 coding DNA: TGTGCCAGTAAAATGGGACAGGGCTCTGGAAACACCATATATTTT.

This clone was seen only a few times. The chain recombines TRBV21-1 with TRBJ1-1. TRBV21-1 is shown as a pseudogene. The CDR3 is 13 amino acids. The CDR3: CASSTRAEPEAFF. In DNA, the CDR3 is TGTGCCAGCAGCACGCGGGCGGAGCCTGAAGCTTTCTTT.

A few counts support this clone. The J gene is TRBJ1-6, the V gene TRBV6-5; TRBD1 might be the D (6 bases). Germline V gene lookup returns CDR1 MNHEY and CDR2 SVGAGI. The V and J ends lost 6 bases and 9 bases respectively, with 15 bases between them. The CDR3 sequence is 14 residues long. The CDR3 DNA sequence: TGTGCCAGCAGCCGAGGACAGACCGGTTCACCCCTCCACTTT. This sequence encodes CASSRGQTGSPLHF.

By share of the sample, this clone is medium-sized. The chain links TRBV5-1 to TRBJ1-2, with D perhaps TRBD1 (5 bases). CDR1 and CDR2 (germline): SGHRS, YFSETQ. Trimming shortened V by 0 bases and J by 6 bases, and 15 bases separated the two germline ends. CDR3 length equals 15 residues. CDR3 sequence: CASSLERGGEDGYTF. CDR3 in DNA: TGCGCCAGCAGCTTGGAGAGGGGAGGGGAGGATGGCTACACCTTC.

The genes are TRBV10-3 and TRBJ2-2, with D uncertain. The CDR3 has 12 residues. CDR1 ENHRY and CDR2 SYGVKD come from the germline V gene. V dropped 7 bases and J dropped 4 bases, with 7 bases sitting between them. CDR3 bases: TGTGCCATCAAAGCCCCCACCGGGGAGCTGTTTTTT. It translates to CAIKAPTGELFF.

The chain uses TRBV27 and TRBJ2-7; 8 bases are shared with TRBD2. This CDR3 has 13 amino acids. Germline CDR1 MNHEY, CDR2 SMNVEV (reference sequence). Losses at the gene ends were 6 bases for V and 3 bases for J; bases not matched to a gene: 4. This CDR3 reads CASSRLAFYEQYF. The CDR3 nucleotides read TGTGCCAGCAGCCGACTAGCGTTCTACGAGCAGTACTTC.

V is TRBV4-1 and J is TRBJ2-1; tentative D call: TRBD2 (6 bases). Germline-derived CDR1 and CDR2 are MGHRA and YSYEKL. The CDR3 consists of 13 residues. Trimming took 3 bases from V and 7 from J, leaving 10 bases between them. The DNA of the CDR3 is TGCGCCAGCAGCCATGGGGGGTTGAATGAGCAGTTCTTC. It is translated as CASSHGGLNEQFF.

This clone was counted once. The CDR3 DNA reads TGTGCCAGTAGTATCGGCGGGAAGGCAGATACGCAGTATTTT. Its protein product is CASSIGGKADTQYF. The rearrangement links TRBV19 to TRBJ2-3, with TRBD2 as a possible D gene (6 bases). V was pared by 3 bases and J by 4 bases, with 11 bases between. The CDR3 runs to 14 residues. Germline CDR1 is LNHDA and CDR2 is SQIVND (reference sequence).

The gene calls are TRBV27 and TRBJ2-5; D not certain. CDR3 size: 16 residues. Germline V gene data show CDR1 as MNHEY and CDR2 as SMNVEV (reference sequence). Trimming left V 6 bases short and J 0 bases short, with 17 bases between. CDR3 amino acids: CASRPAALGHQETQYF. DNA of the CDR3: TGTGCCAGCAGACCCGCGGCACTCGGCCACCAAGAGACCCAGTACTTC.

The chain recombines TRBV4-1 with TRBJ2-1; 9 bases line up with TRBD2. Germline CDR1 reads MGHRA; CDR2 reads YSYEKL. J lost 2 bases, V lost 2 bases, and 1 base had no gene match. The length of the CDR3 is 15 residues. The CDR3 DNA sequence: TGCGCCAGCAGCCAAAAGCGGGGGGCCTACAATGAGCAGTTCTTC. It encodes CASSQKRGAYNEQFF.

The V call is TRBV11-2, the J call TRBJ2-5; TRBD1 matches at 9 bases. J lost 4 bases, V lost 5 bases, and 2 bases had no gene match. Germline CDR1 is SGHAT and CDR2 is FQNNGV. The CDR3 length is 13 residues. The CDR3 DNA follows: TGTGCCAGCAGCCGGGACAGGGCAGAGACCCAGTACTTC. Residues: CASSRDRAETQYF.